This T cell receptor (beta chain) was sequenced in a study of glioma-infiltrating T cells (dated by TCRdb to 2015 to 2016). As for the study more broadly: TCR alpha- and beta-chain repertoires were sequenced from glioma tissue, non-neoplastic brain tissue and matched peripheral blood mononuclear cells. Three low-grade glioma patients, about eight primary glioblastoma patients and three non-glioma patients contributing non-neoplastic brain tissue were included in the paired cohort. To measure divergence between tissue and blood T-cell populations, each tissue-infiltrating repertoire was compared with the peripheral blood repertoire of the same patient.

The cysteine opens and the phenylalanine closes a CDR3 of 12 amino acids. Just CDR3 DNA is preserved here, 36 bases in frame from base 1. Relative to germline, V is 4 bases shorter and J is 4 bases shorter, with 10 bases between their ends. For CDR1 and CDR2, the germline V gene (reference sequence) lists DFQATT and SNEGSKA. On the study overall, not on this receptor specifically: Only a very small number of CDR3 sequences turned up in both tissue and blood, a result put down to high CDR3 diversity combined with limited sampling. In non-neoplastic patients, VJ-independent divergence between tissue and blood fell below expectation, whereas in all gliomas, and especially in low-grade gliomas, the divergence rose above expectation. Group comparisons rested on small numbers: three non-neoplastic, three low-grade glioma and 7 or 8 glioblastoma patients.

This clonotype has at least ten counts. Its cognate antigen has yet to be identified. No much larger clonotype is one base removed from it; base qualities were not supplied. The iRepertoire nested amplicon-rescue multiplex PCR (arm-PCR) platform was used to amplify TCR alpha and beta CDR3 regions from RNA. One-step reverse transcription and amplification used roughly 100-400 ng of tissue mRNA or PBMC total RNA as input. Following bead purification, Illumina adapters were added through a secondary multiplex PCR, and the libraries were then gel-purified between 200 and 400 bp. Demultiplexing relied on internal 6-nucleotide barcodes carried by the libraries. Sequencing of the libraries was done on an Illumina MiSeq using 2x220 or 2x250 nucleotide paired-end reads. On the study's bioinformatics: Paired reads were merged using FLASH 1.2.11 and were aligned to the GRCh37 human genome using BWA-MEM, after which TRA and TRB reads were extracted. For V and J assignment, an IMGT-derived reference of cassette sequences and CDR3 motifs that included pseudogenes was used. Reads were translated in three frames, and productive CDR3s were defined as those with a C...FGXG motif and no stop codons. Unique combinations of V-J cassette pair and CDR3 amino acid sequence were defined as clonotypes. Reads were filtered by Hamming distance, with the threshold set by the sequence error rate of each sample in mapped regions. TCRdb's own reprocessing of the public reads used fastp at Q25 and MiXCR and kept productive beta chains. Merged by CDR3 protein, the rows form single entries marked with the most common genes and DNA. The V and J calls here are based on TCRdb, not the publication. The sample data list about 180,000 distinct CDR3 sequences, and around 45% of these were observed just once. Clones ranked in the top ten supply 4% to 6.5% of the sample.

The clonotype comes from a human donor with low-grade glioma or glioblastoma, undergoing nonglioma brain surgery, or in good health (not recorded which). Sequenced material: glioma tissue, nonneoplastic brain tissue, or PBMCs (not recorded which). The sequence links TRBV20-1 to TRBJ1-1; matching of 5 bases hints at TRBD1 as the D gene. The CDR3 protein is CSAKQGATEAFF. The sequence in DNA is TGCAGTGCTAAACAAGGGGCCACTGAAGCTTTCTTT.